These 12 T cell receptor beta chains were sequenced from one sample in a study of early T cells in non-severe SARS-CoV-2 infection (dated by TCRdb to the early 2020s). Receptor amplification or capture employed 5' RACE. Sequencer: NextSeq 500. The public sequencing data were trimmed at Q25 with fastp and processed into clonotypes with MiXCR by TCRdb, which kept only in-frame beta chains. Identical CDR3 protein sequences are pooled into one entry, listed with their most common genes and DNA. The sample table contains about 22,000 distinct CDR3 sequences; only one count was recorded for over 4% of them. The ten largest clones take up about 7.8% of the sample. The sequenced sample consisted of whole blood. The source of these receptors is an adult who was a healthcare worker with PCR-confirmed SARS-CoV-2 infection or an uninfected control (not recorded which).

This clonotype was observed many times. The chain joins TRBV29-1 to TRBJ1-2; D possibly corresponds to TRBD1 (6 bases). Germline V gene data show CDR1 as SQVTM and CDR2 as ANQGSEA. CDR3 length equals 15 residues. Deletions cut 7 bases from V and 8 bases from J, with 26 bases between. CDR3 sequence: CSAVLGYGTGSGYTF. CDR3 sequence (DNA): TGCAGCGCAGTGCTCGGTTACGGAACAGGGAGCGGCTACACCTTC.

This clonotype is termed medium-sized (0.01 to 0.1%). This sequence joins TRBV6-1 and TRBJ1-1, with 7 bases that match TRBD1. CDR3 length: 16 residues. The germline V gene encodes CDR1 MNHNS and CDR2 SASEGT. The ends lost 6 bases at V and 1 base at J; junction bases unmatched: 11. CDR3 region: CASSDLRDSSNTEAFF. CDR3 sequence (DNA): TGTGCCAGCAGCGACTTACGGGACAGCTCGAACACTGAAGCTTTCTTT.

This clonotype was seen ten or more times. V gene TRBV7-2 combines with J gene TRBJ2-1; possible D gene TRBD2, 5 bases. This CDR3 is 13 amino acids long. CDR1 SGHTA and CDR2 FQGNSA come from the germline V gene. V was pared by 5 bases and J by 8 bases, with 13 bases between. The DNA for the CDR3 is TGTGCCAGCAGCCCGAGATGGGGAGATGAGCAGTTCTTC. Translated, it gives CASSPRWGDEQFF. Supplemented by reference TRBV7-2 and TRBJ2-1, the full variable domain reads GAGVSQSPSNKVTEKGKDVELRCDPISGHTALYWYRQSLGQGLEFLIYFQGNSAPDKSGLPSDRFSAERTGGSVSTLTIQRTQQEDSAVYLCASSPRWGDEQFFGPGTRLTVL.

This clonotype was detected many times. This chain connects TRBV10-1 to TRBJ1-2, with a tentative D call TRBD1 (6 bases). The ends were cut back, 0 bases at V and 6 bases at J, with 11 bases in the middle. This CDR3 comprises 14 residues. The germline CDR1 and CDR2 sequences are WNHNN and SYGVQD (reference sequence). Here the CDR3 reads CASSESKQGHGYTF. CDR3 sequence (DNA): TGCGCCAGCAGTGAGTCGAAACAGGGTCATGGCTACACCTTC.

The sample holds many counts of this clonotype. The V and J genes are TRBV5-1 and TRBJ2-1; TRBD1 matches at 10 bases. The V gene's germline CDR1 is SGHRS and CDR2 YFSETQ. The CDR3 has 15 amino acids. With 3 bases clipped from V and 7 bases from J, the junction kept 7 bases outside the gene matches. The chain's CDR3 is CASSSQTGGGNEQFF. The CDR3 bases are TGCGCCAGCAGCTCCCAGACAGGGGGCGGGAATGAGCAGTTCTTC.

This clonotype was detected only a few times. This chain links TRBV18 with TRBJ1-6, with D tentatively TRBD1 (5 bases). CDR3 length: 14 amino acids. From germline, CDR1 is KGHSH and CDR2 LQKENI. V was clipped by 3 bases and J by 9 bases, with 12 bases between them. The CDR3 nucleotides read TGTGCCAGCTCACCGAGGACACAGATTTCACCCCTCCACTTT. It specifies CASSPRTQISPLHF.

In its sample, this clonotype was seen many times. This chain uses TRBV6-1 with TRBJ2-7; unclear D gene. The germline CDR1 and CDR2 sequences are MNHNS and SASEGT. V lost 1 base to trimming and J lost 1 base, with 11 bases between them. This CDR3 contains 15 residues. CDR3 sequence reads: CASSEGQELSYEQYF. CDR3 bases: TGTGCCAGCAGTGAAGGCCAGGAATTATCCTACGAGCAGTACTTC.

This clonotype was picked up many times. This chain uses TRBV7-8 with TRBJ1-2; D is uncertain. Germline assignment: CDR1 SGHVS and CDR2 FQNEAQ. CDR3 length: 13 amino acids. V was pared by 3 bases and J by 4 bases, with 9 bases between. CDR3 amino acids: CASSFSDGYGYTF. Here the CDR3 DNA reads TGTGCCAGCAGCTTTAGTGATGGCTATGGCTACACCTTC. The full variable domain, completed using reference TRBV7-8 and TRBJ1-2, is GAGVSQSPRYKVAKRGQDVALRCDPISGHVSLFWYQQALGQGPEFLTYFQNEAQLDKSGLPSDRFFAERPEGSVSTLKIQRTQQEDSAVYLCASSFSDGYGYTFGSGTRLTVV.

At least ten counts were recorded for this clonotype. V is TRBV20-1 and J is TRBJ1-3; the D gene is possibly TRBD1 (6 bases). Trimming cost V 5 bases and J 7 bases, with 21 bases left between them. The V gene's germline CDR1 is DFQATT and CDR2 SNEGSKA (reference sequence). CDR3 length: 15 amino acids. The CDR3 sequence is CSARQGGGYSNTIYF. The CDR3 DNA follows: TGCAGTGCTCGCCAGGGAGGGGGATATAGCAACACCATATATTTT.

This clonotype was observed at least ten times. The chain uses TRBV19 and TRBJ2-4; 13 bases line up with TRBD2. The junction had 4 bases not matched to a gene; V was cut back by 4 bases and J by 1 base. This CDR3 spans 17 amino acids. In germline, CDR1 is LNHDA, CDR2 SQIVND (reference sequence). CDR3 protein: CASSKWTSGGAKNIQYF. For the CDR3, the DNA is TGTGCCAGTAGTAAATGGACTAGCGGGGGCGCCAAAAACATTCAGTACTTC.

This clonotype is categorized as medium-sized (0.01 to 0.1%). V usage is TRBV27 and J usage is TRBJ2-3, with a tentative D call TRBD1 (7 bases). There are 17 residues in the CDR3. The germline V and J ends were trimmed by 6 bases and 0 bases, with 19 bases remaining between them. Germline V CDR1 and CDR2: MNHEY, SMNVEV (reference sequence). The CDR3: CASSPNQGGPSTDTQYF. CDR3 DNA sequence: TGTGCCAGCAGCCCTAACCAGGGGGGACCTAGCACAGATACGCAGTATTTT.

The table lists this clonotype with many counts. The chain couples TRBV20-1 to TRBJ1-2, with 7 nucleotides matching TRBD1. Germline CDR1 reads DFQATT; CDR2 reads SNEGSKA (reference sequence). The CDR3 runs to 18 residues. J gave up 8 bases and V 3 bases, and 24 bases lay outside the gene matches. The CDR3 DNA follows: TGCAGTGCTAGTGACGCCAGAGGCCGCTCTGACAGGGAGGAAGGCTACACCTTC. Translated: CSASDARGRSDREEGYTF.